Given below is one T cell receptor (beta chain) in context. The sample comes from a study of memory CD4+ T cells and cytomegalovirus serostatus. Germline V gives CDR1 SGHRS, CDR2 YFSETQ. V was shortened by 0 bases and J by 0 bases, with 6 bases between the two germline ends. The length of the CDR3 is 15 residues. Single viable CD3+CD4+CD8-CD45RO+ cells were sorted as the memory CD4+ T cells. The data were produced by immunoSEQ multiplex PCR, yet TCRdb's version contains in-frame clones alone and is incomplete. Among 70,000 or so clones, roughly 78% were seen once, and the ten largest hold 2.5% to 3%. Material: memory CD4+ T cells from blood. This TCR was recovered from an adult in good health and CMV-seropositive. The gene calls are TRBV5-1 and TRBJ1-4; D gene unclear. In DNA, the CDR3 is TGCGCCAGCAGCTTGGTGTACCCAACTAATGAAAAACTGTTTTTT. Protein: CASSLVYPTNEKLFF.